Listed below are T cell receptor beta chains from one sample, sequenced in a study of blood T cell repertoires in COVID-19. TCRdb's table, derived via immunoSEQ multiplex PCR, lists solely in-frame clones and lacks some. The table shows fewer than 200,000 clones, with approximately 80% occurring only once. Sequencing was carried out using PBMCs or T cells enriched from blood (not recorded which). Receptors originate from a woman aged 45-60 years who had recovered from COVID-19. The CDR3 runs from the conserved cysteine through the conserved F or W. Fields, in order: D gene, V gene, J gene, clone size, CDR3 protein, CDR3 DNA. The D gene is left open where the match is weak. Not all rows give a size; the values are once, few, many and, for expanded clones, a class.

TRBD2	TRBV30	TRBJ2-3	NA	CAWRKAGARTDTQYF	TGTGCCTGGAGAAAGGCGGGAGCTCGCACAGATACGCAGTATTTT
TRBD2	TRBV2	TRBJ2-7	NA	CASRGASGLIREQYF	TGTGCCAGCCGGGGGGCTAGCGGGCTTATTCGCGAGCAGTACTTC
NA	TRBV25-1	TRBJ2-7	NA	CASRDSLGEQYF	TGTGCCAGCAGGGACAGCCTTGGGGAGCAGTACTTC
NA	TRBV29-1	TRBJ1-2	NA	CSGGGENGYTF	TGCAGTGGCGGGGGGGAAAATGGCTACACCTTC
TRBD1	TRBV6-5	TRBJ1-1	once	CASSQDRGGTEAFF	TGTGCCAGCAGCCAGGACAGGGGAGGAACTGAAGCTTTCTTT
NA	TRBV5-6	TRBJ2-1	NA	CASSLVGRTRNEQFF	TGTGCCAGCAGCTTGGTAGGACGGACTCGCAATGAGCAGTTCTTC
NA	TRBV6-5	TRBJ1-1	NA	CASSSLGAGLAFF	TGTGCCAGCAGTTCCCTTGGGGCCGGGTTGGCTTTCTTT
TRBD1	TRBV7-3	TRBJ2-7	NA	CASSLGAGTVTHSGYF	TGTGCCAGCAGCTTAGGGGCCGGGACAGTCACGCATAGTGGGTACTTC
NA	TRBV7-2	TRBJ1-1	NA	CASSPSPDIYEAFF	TGTGCCAGCAGCCCTAGTCCGGACATTTATGAAGCTTTCTTT
NA	TRBV7-2	TRBJ1-1	few	CASSRGLSGAFF	TGTGCCAGCAGCCGAGGACTTTCCGGAGCTTTCTTT
NA	TRBV6-5	TRBJ1-2	NA	CASTPLEGGYGYTF	TGTGCCAGCACGCCCCTTGAGGGGGGGTATGGCTACACCTTC
TRBD2	TRBV4-2	TRBJ2-3	once	CASSRGLAGVLDTQYF	TGTGCCAGCAGCCGAGGACTAGCGGGAGTTTTAGATACGCAGTATTTT
NA	TRBV21-1	TRBJ2-7	once	CASSKVNRGGEQYF	TGTGCCAGCAGCAAGGTAAACAGGGGCGGCGAGCAGTACTTC
NA	TRBV11-2	TRBJ1-2	many	CASSPGQDYGYTF	TGTGCCAGCAGCCCGGGACAAGACTATGGCTACACCTTC
TRBD1	TRBV5-4	TRBJ1-1	NA	CASSLGRGTGSNTEAFF	TGTGCCAGCAGCTTGGGGAGGGGGACAGGGAGTAACACTGAAGCTTTCTTT
NA	TRBV19	TRBJ1-5	NA	CASSIYNQPQHF	TGTGCCAGTAGTATTTATAATCAGCCCCAGCATTTT
NA	TRBV6-5	TRBJ1-2	NA	CASSNNGYTF	TGTGCCAGCAGTAACAATGGCTACACCTTC
NA	TRBV28	TRBJ2-7	NA	CASSLVGASSYEQYF	TGTGCCAGCAGTTTGGTAGGGGCGAGCTCCTACGAGCAGTACTTC
TRBD1	TRBV29-1	TRBJ1-2	few	CSVELGGRGYTF	TGCAGCGTTGAACTAGGGGGCAGGGGCTACACCTTC
NA	TRBV28	TRBJ1-5	NA	CASTPVRNQPQHF	TGTGCCAGCACTCCTGTTCGCAATCAGCCCCAGCATTTT
TRBD2	TRBV12-3/TRBV12-4	TRBJ2-7	few	CASSLGGYYEQYF	TGTGCCAGCAGTTTGGGAGGGTACTACGAGCAGTACTTC
NA	TRBV7-3	TRBJ1-1	NA	CASSREGSPDTEAFF	TGTGCCAGCAGCCGGGAAGGGTCTCCCGACACTGAAGCTTTCTTT
NA	TRBV21-1	TRBJ2-2	once	CASSAPGQGATGELFF	TGTGCCAGCAGCGCCCCGGGACAGGGGGCTACCGGGGAGCTGTTTTTT
TRBD2	TRBV27	TRBJ2-1	NA	CASSLAGLPGEQFF	TGTGCCAGCAGCCTAGCGGGCCTGCCGGGGGAGCAGTTCTTC
TRBD1	TRBV9	TRBJ1-1	NA	CASSPWTGDGTEAFF	TGTGCCAGCAGCCCATGGACAGGGGATGGCACTGAAGCTTTCTTT
NA	TRBV5-1	TRBJ2-1	NA	CASSSDYYNEQFF	TGCGCCAGCAGCTCGGACTATTACAATGAGCAGTTCTTC
NA	TRBV29-1	TRBJ2-7	NA	CSAGSWGEQYF	TGCAGCGCTGGGAGTTGGGGCGAGCAGTACTTC
TRBD2	TRBV4-2	TRBJ2-2	NA	CASSQAGAGELFF	TGTGCCAGCAGCCAGGCGGGAGCCGGGGAGCTGTTTTTT
TRBD1	TRBV5-1	TRBJ2-7	NA	CASRSLRGHHEQYF	TGCGCCAGCAGGAGTCTCAGGGGGCATCACGAGCAGTACTTC
TRBD1	TRBV7-9	TRBJ2-7	NA	CASSVGTVYEQYF	TGTGCCAGCAGCGTCGGGACAGTCTACGAGCAGTACTTC
TRBD2	TRBV6-2/TRBV6-3	TRBJ2-7	NA	CASSSLAASGSYEQYF	TGTGCCAGCAGTTCCCTGGCGGCTAGCGGGTCCTACGAGCAGTACTTC
NA	TRBV19	TRBJ1-2	NA	CASSPGIPGYGYTF	TGTGCCAGTAGTCCGGGGATCCCGGGCTATGGCTACACCTTC
TRBD1	TRBV27	TRBJ2-5	few	CASSPGQGQETQYF	TGTGCCAGCAGTCCGGGACAGGGTCAAGAGACCCAGTACTTC
TRBD1	TRBV5-1	TRBJ1-2	NA	CASSLEGQGAGGYTF	TGCGCCAGCAGCTTGGAGGGGCAGGGGGCAGGTGGCTACACCTTC
TRBD1	TRBV6-6	TRBJ1-3	NA	CASSLTGTAVTSGNTIYF	TGTGCCAGCAGTCTCACAGGGACAGCCGTAACCTCTGGAAACACCATATATTTT
NA	TRBV21-1	TRBJ1-2	NA	CASSSPGTRSADNYGYTF	TGTGCCAGCAGCTCCCCCGGGACTAGATCGGCAGATAACTATGGCTACACCTTC
TRBD2	TRBV7-2	TRBJ2-7	few	CASSFSAGGSSYEQYF	TGTGCCAGCAGCTTTTCGGCTGGCGGGAGCTCCTACGAGCAGTACTTC
TRBD1	TRBV5-4	TRBJ2-7	NA	CASSKDRGGFSYEQYF	TGTGCCAGCAGCAAGGACAGGGGAGGGTTTTCCTACGAGCAGTACTTC
NA	TRBV6-5	TRBJ1-3	once	CASSYQISGNTIYF	TGTGCCAGCAGTTATCAAATCTCTGGAAACACCATATATTTT
TRBD1	TRBV11-1	TRBJ1-2	NA	CASSLTQGNGYTF	TGTGCCAGCAGCTTAACACAGGGGAATGGCTACACCTTC
NA	TRBV3-1/TRBV3-2	TRBJ1-5	NA	CASSPWTAGPQHF	TGTGCCAGCAGCCCTTGGACAGCTGGGCCCCAGCATTTT
NA	TRBV20-1	TRBJ2-5	NA	CSALASATQYF	TGCAGTGCCCTAGCTAGTGCGACCCAGTACTTC
NA	TRBV7-5	TRBJ1-6	NA	CARKARQGYNSPLHF	TGTGCCAGAAAGGCGAGGCAGGGGTATAATTCACCCCTCCACTTT
TRBD1	TRBV6-5	TRBJ2-7	NA	CASRYTGGYEQYF	TGTGCCAGCAGATATACAGGGGGGTACGAGCAGTACTTC
NA	TRBV5-1	TRBJ1-2	few	CASSGGANYGYTF	TGCGCCAGCAGCGGAGGGGCTAACTATGGCTACACCTTC
TRBD1	TRBV7-9	TRBJ2-1	NA	CASSLTGSSYNEQFF	TGTGCCAGCAGCTTGACAGGGAGCTCCTACAATGAGCAGTTCTTC
TRBD1	TRBV5-4	TRBJ1-1	NA	CASSLGDSSNTEAFF	TGTGCCAGCAGCCTCGGGGACAGCAGTAACACTGAAGCTTTCTTT
TRBD1	TRBV4-1	TRBJ2-1	NA	CASSPLETGLTYEQFF	TGCGCCAGCAGCCCGCTAGAGACAGGGTTGACCTATGAGCAGTTCTTC
TRBD2	TRBV7-2	TRBJ2-1	NA	CASSALAGGRVEQFF	TGTGCCAGCAGCGCACTAGCGGGAGGAAGGGTTGAGCAGTTCTTC
NA	TRBV11-2	TRBJ2-5	NA	CASSFSDQETQYF	TGTGCCAGCAGCTTTAGCGACCAAGAGACCCAGTACTTC
TRBD2	TRBV4-2	TRBJ2-1	NA	CASSQNYQTSGRHEQFF	TGTGCCAGCAGCCAAAACTACCAGACTAGCGGACGTCATGAGCAGTTCTTC